This TCR beta chain originates from a study of T cells in Graves' hyperthyroidism and ophthalmopathy. Template material for amplifying TCR beta CDR3 regions consisted of RNA transcripts. Initially, a first-round RT-PCR of the TCR CDR3 employed the HTBI primer set. TCRdb processed the multiplex PCR reads anew with MiXCR; each CDR3 protein has one entry. The sample carries fewer than 450,000 distinct CDR3 sequences, about a sixth recorded once. This clonotype came up a few times. The TCR comes from a woman in her twenties or thirties with Graves' hyperthyroidism that later progressed to Graves' ophthalmopathy. The specimen was blood.

As DNA, the CDR3 is TGCGCCAGCAAAACTACAGGGGGAACTAGCTCTGGAAACACCATATATTTT. This encodes CASKTTGGTSSGNTIYF. This chain connects TRBV10-2 to TRBJ1-3; 8 bases align to TRBD1. Germline assignment: CDR1 WSHSY and CDR2 SAAADI. The CDR3 covers 17 residues. The V and J ends lost 7 bases and 0 bases, in that order; junction bases with no gene match: 11.